One TCR beta chain is described in this entry. Its antigen is currently unknown. The PCR contained 60 Vbeta and 13 Jbeta primers. In the authors' workflow: Around 9.9 million shared chains were among the roughly 80 million unique TCR beta chains that a later analysis counted. Repertoires were generated with immunoSEQ multiplex PCR, while TCRdb's copy carries only in-frame clones and drops some. That table is the source of V, J and clone size, and D and trimming were worked out from the DNA. Of more than 75,000 clones in the sample, 70% to 80% are singletons; the top ten hold about 9.1%. The record originates from a study of cytomegalovirus exposure and HLA in healthy donors. Study conclusions and caveats: Later on, an analysis found that several of the most significant clusters appeared to be linked to common viral pathogens, which included parvovirus B19. Through in vitro validation, three CMV-associated chains were shown to be specific for CMV antigens.

The V and J ends lost 8 bases and 1 base, in that order; junction bases with no gene match: 12. The CDR3 has 16 residues. Germline CDR1 reads ENHRY; CDR2 reads SYGVKD. This clonotype was obtained from a man aged 35 to 55 in good health and CMV-seropositive. The chain joins TRBV10-3 to TRBJ2-3; 7 nucleotides align to TRBD1. The sample comprised PBMCs. As DNA, the CDR3 is TGTGCCATCTCCTTGGGGAAAGGGGGCGGCACAGATACGCAGTATTTT. Protein sequence: CAISLGKGGGTDTQYF.